One sample yielded the 18 T cell receptor beta chains listed below, sequenced in a study of response to subunit inactivated influenza vaccine. One entry per CDR3 protein results from TCRdb running MiXCR on the RT-PCR reads. This sample has under 200,000 distinct CDR3 sequences, with over 9.5% found just once. These data were also reused for a study on T cells expressing NK-cell markers. Turning to that study: The authors generated TCR beta cDNA through 5'RACE template switching with UMIs.

The starting material was CD8+ T cells sorted from PBMCs, obtained roughly 12 days after vaccination. These receptors came from a man aged 45-60 years who received an inactivated influenza vaccine.

Only one count was recorded for this clonotype. The chain carries TRBV18 and TRBJ2-7; TRBD1 is a possible D gene (5 bases). Germline V gene data show CDR1 as KGHSH and CDR2 as LQKENI. The V end was cut by 5 bases, the J end by 6 bases, with 20 bases between. This CDR3 has 15 residues. The CDR3 nucleotides read TGTGCCAGCTCAGTGACAGATAGCTTTCCCCTCGAGCAGTACTTC. It translates to CASSVTDSFPLEQYF. The entire variable domain, with the rest obtained from reference TRBV18 and TRBJ2-7, is as follows: NAGVMQNPRHLVRRRGQEARLRCSPMKGHSHVYWYRQLPEEGLKFMVYLQKENIIDESGMPKERFSAEFPKEGPSILRIQQVVRGDSAAYFCASSVTDSFPLEQYFGPGTRLTVT.

In the case of this clonotype: A much larger clone lies a single base off, so this may be a read error. The J gene is TRBJ2-1, the V gene TRBV15; 9 bases map to TRBD1. The CDR3 length is 14 residues. Per germline, CDR1 LNHNV and CDR2 YYDKDF (reference sequence). CDR3 nucleotide sequence: TGTGCCACCAACACAGGGGGCACCTACAATGAGCTGTTCTTC. This translates into CATNTGGTYNELFF.

The CDR3 here is CASSQWGAGELFF. In nucleotides, the CDR3 is TGCGCCAGCAGCCAATGGGGAGCCGGGGAGCTGTTTTTT. The chain combines TRBV4-3 with TRBJ2-2, with D perhaps TRBD2 (5 bases). The germline V gene has CDR1 LGHNA and CDR2 YSLEER. This CDR3 comprises 13 residues. V was pared by 2 bases and J by 6 bases, with 7 bases between.

This chain connects TRBV7-8 to TRBJ2-1; 10 bases align to TRBD2. Germline trimming cut 1 base from V and 5 bases from J; bases unmatched to any gene: 5. The CDR3 contains 16 residues. In germline, CDR1 is SGHVS, CDR2 FQNEAQ. The DNA for the CDR3 is TGTGCCAGCAGCTTAGTACTAGCGGGGAGAAACAATGAGCAGTTCTTC. Translated, it gives CASSLVLAGRNNEQFF.

The chain combines TRBV10-2 with TRBJ1-2, with a weak D call TRBD1 (5 bases). From germline, CDR1 is WSHSY and CDR2 SAAADI. The CDR3 runs 13 residues. V lost 4 bases and J lost 5, with 11 bases in between. The CDR3 region is CASSATVTYGYTF. The CDR3 region has the DNA TGCGCCAGCAGTGCGACAGTTACTTATGGCTACACCTTC.

This clonotype was picked up many times. The chain combines TRBV6-2 or TRBV6-3 with TRBJ2-3; 11 bases are shared with TRBD2. Germline V gene lookup returns CDR1 MNHEY and CDR2 SVGEGT. The CDR3 has 17 residues. Trimming removed 2 bases from V and 2 bases from J; junction bases left unmatched: 6. CDR3 region: CASSYGGTSGNTDTQYF. The CDR3 DNA reads TGTGCCAGCAGTTACGGCGGGACTAGCGGCAACACAGATACGCAGTATTTT.

This clonotype was recorded a few times. The chain carries TRBV11-2 and TRBJ2-3; 10 bases agree with TRBD1. With 5 bases clipped from V and 6 bases from J, the junction kept 8 bases outside the gene matches. CDR3 length: 15 amino acids. CDR1 SGHAT and CDR2 FQNNGV come from the germline V gene. Here the CDR3 DNA reads TGTGCCAGCAGCACCGGGACAGGGGCATCGGATACGCAGTATTTT. As protein: CASSTGTGASDTQYF.

CDR3 amino acids: CASSPRDRVNEQFF. The CDR3 DNA is TGCGCCAGCAGCCCTCGGGACAGGGTAAATGAGCAGTTCTTC. V is TRBV4-1 and J is TRBJ2-1; TRBD1 matches 9 bases. V lost 4 bases, J lost 7 bases, and 5 bases stayed unmatched. The CDR3 runs to 14 residues. Looked up from germline, CDR1 is MGHRA and CDR2 is YSYEKL.

The chain is built from TRBV25-1 and TRBJ1-2; tentatively, D is TRBD1 (5 bases). This CDR3 is 12 amino acids long. The germline V and J ends were trimmed by 8 bases and 8 bases, with 15 bases remaining between them. Per germline, CDR1 MGHDK and CDR2 SYGVNS. CDR3 protein: CASSSGGRGYTF. The CDR3 coding sequence is TGTGCCAGCTCCTCCGGGGGTCGCGGCTACACCTTC.

This clonotype was detected ten times or more. V gene TRBV12-3 or TRBV12-4 combines with J gene TRBJ1-1; D call uncertain. V was clipped by 10 bases and J by 0 bases, with 6 bases between them. The CDR3 sequence is 11 residues long. CDR3 sequence: CATTVNTEAFF. The CDR3 region has the DNA TGTGCCACCACAGTGAACACTGAAGCTTTCTTT.

The table lists this clonotype with many counts. This chain connects TRBV7-8 to TRBJ2-7; no definite D call. The CDR3 runs to 12 residues. Germline CDR1 is SGHVS and CDR2 is FQNEAQ. Trimming took 5 bases from V and 1 from J, leaving 6 bases between them. This CDR3 reads CASSRGSYEQYF. Written as DNA, the CDR3 is TGTGCCAGCAGCCGCGGTTCCTACGAGCAGTACTTC. Drawing the rest from reference TRBV7-8 and TRBJ2-7, the complete variable domain is GAGVSQSPRYKVAKRGQDVALRCDPISGHVSLFWYQQALGQGPEFLTYFQNEAQLDKSGLPSDRFFAERPEGSVSTLKIQRTQQEDSAVYLCASSRGSYEQYFGPGTRLTVT.

V gene TRBV4-3 combines with J gene TRBJ2-7, with 10 positions matching TRBD1. The junction had 7 bases not matched to a gene; V was cut back by 1 base and J by 4 bases. The germline V gene has CDR1 LGHNA and CDR2 YSLEER. CDR3 length: 16 residues. CDR3 bases: TGCGCCAGCAGCCAAGTCTCCGTGGGACAGGGGTACGAGCAGTACTTC. Amino acids: CASSQVSVGQGYEQYF.

This clonotype has more than one count but fewer than ten. The chain is built from TRBV13 and TRBJ1-1; 8 bases align to TRBD1. The V and J ends lost 5 bases and 10 bases, in that order; junction bases with no gene match: 6. Germline V gene sequence: CDR1 PRHDT, CDR2 FYEKMQ (reference sequence). This CDR3 is built from 12 residues. The CDR3 is CASSRTGFTAFF. The CDR3 bases are TGTGCCAGCAGCCGGACAGGGTTTACAGCTTTCTTT.

This clonotype was picked up a small number of times. Here the CDR3 DNA reads TGTGCCAGCAGTTCCATACAGGGCATCGTGTCACCCCTCCACTTT. Encoded protein: CASSSIQGIVSPLHF. The chain has TRBV27 and TRBJ1-6; the D gene is possibly TRBD1 (6 bases). The CDR3 has 15 amino acids. V was shortened by 4 bases and J by 10 bases, with 17 bases between the two germline ends. Germline V gives CDR1 MNHEY, CDR2 SMNVEV (reference sequence).

This clonotype turned up a few times. V and J are TRBV30 and TRBJ2-7; D assignment may be TRBD1 or TRBD2 (5 bases each). V lost 3 bases to trimming and J lost 3 bases, with 15 bases between them. This CDR3 contains 14 residues. Germline CDR1 is GTSNPN and CDR2 is SVGIG (reference sequence). The CDR3 DNA sequence: TGTGCCTGGAGATCTCCGGGACCAGACTACGAGCAGTACTTC. Protein product: CAWRSPGPDYEQYF.

This sequence joins TRBV9 and TRBJ2-1; 10 positions match TRBD2. There are 15 residues in the CDR3. Germline values: CDR1 SGDLS, CDR2 YYNGEE. With 1 base clipped from V and 8 bases from J, the junction kept 6 bases outside the gene matches. The CDR3 loop reads CASSVLAGASDEQFF. For the CDR3, the DNA is TGTGCCAGCAGCGTACTAGCGGGGGCCTCGGATGAGCAGTTCTTC.

This clonotype was counted ten times or more. J is TRBJ1-5 and V is TRBV10-3; 8 bases are shared with TRBD1. Germline V lookup: CDR1 ENHRY, CDR2 SYGVKD. This CDR3 contains 17 residues. Trimming removed 3 bases from V and 4 bases from J; junction bases left unmatched: 11. The CDR3 bases are TGTGCCATCAGTGACCCGGACAGGGAGGTTGGGAATCAGCCCCAGCATTTT. Amino acid sequence: CAISDPDREVGNQPQHF.

In its sample, this clonotype was seen a few times. This chain connects TRBV15 to TRBJ2-7; no clear D gene. The length of the CDR3 is 12 residues. V lost 3 bases, J lost 5 bases, and 8 bases lay in between. Germline CDR1 LNHNV, CDR2 YYDKDF (reference sequence). Here the CDR3 reads CATSSLGNEQYF. The CDR3 nucleotides read TGTGCCACCAGCAGTTTAGGGAACGAGCAGTACTTC.